These 2 T cell receptor beta chains were sequenced from one sample in a study of stem cell transplantation in POMP-related autoinflammatory disease. Clones were sequenced by immunoSEQ multiplex PCR, and TCRdb holds only the in-frame ones, with some missing. The data contain 30,000 or so clones, 85% to 90% of them singletons. Sequencing was performed on CD4+ T cells from PBMCs, taken before stem cell transplantation. These receptors came from a human donor with POMP-related autoinflammation and immune dysregulation (PRAID).

The chain couples TRBV6-1 to TRBJ2-7; 10 bases are shared with TRBD2. The V gene's germline CDR1 is MNHNS and CDR2 SASEGT. V trimming: 6 bases; J trimming: 6 bases; junction bases outside the gene matches: 8. This CDR3 is built from 14 residues. The CDR3 DNA follows: TGTGCCAGCAGGACCTCTAGCGGGAGCCTCGAGCAGTACTTC. Translation gives CASRTSSGSLEQYF.

This chain connects TRBV4-1 to TRBJ1-4, with TRBD1 identical over 9 bases. CDR1 is MGHRA and CDR2 is YSYEKL in the germline V gene. CDR3 length: 16 amino acids. V was clipped by 0 bases and J by 8 bases; unmatched bases: 7. The DNA for the CDR3 is TGCGCCAGCAGCCAAGATCTGGGACAGGGTTGGGAAAAACTGTTTTTT. Amino acid sequence: CASSQDLGQGWEKLFF.